This T cell receptor (beta chain) was identified in a study of T cell responses to AZD1222 COVID-19 vaccine. The protocol was immunoSEQ multiplex PCR, while the TCRdb copy is restricted to in-frame clones and leaves out a portion. Here the sample spans roughly 140,000 clones, roughly 91% being singletons. The sequencing used peripheral blood, collected on day 0 of AZD1222 vaccination. The source is an adult in good health.

In DNA form, the CDR3 reads TGTGCCAGCTCACCCGTCAGGGGGACTGAAGCTTTCTTT. This translates into CASSPVRGTEAFF. The chain carries TRBV18 and TRBJ1-1; 7 positions agree with TRBD1. V dropped 3 bases and J dropped 5; count of bases not matched to a gene: 3. The germline V gene encodes CDR1 KGHSH and CDR2 LQKENI. This CDR3 is 13 amino acids long. The full variable domain, in which reference TRBV18 and TRBJ1-1 provide the parts outside the CDR3, is NAGVMQNPRHLVRRRGQEARLRCSPMKGHSHVYWYRQLPEEGLKFMVYLQKENIIDESGMPKERFSAEFPKEGPSILRIQQVVRGDSAAYFCASSPVRGTEAFFGQGTRLTVV.